This T cell receptor (beta chain) was found in a study of shared clonotypes between healthy human individuals. Regarding the study as a whole: Large sequencing depth failed to make sorted-subset sequencing complete, rarefaction showed. Generation probability values for non-shared clonotypes were lower than those for clonotypes shared by all four donors. Sampling included only blood; tissue repertoires likely differ.

Several immunoSEQ plates received, in even portions, the genomic DNA of each subset. Method: immunoSEQ multiplex PCR; TCRdb's copy keeps in-frame clones and lacks some. The data show some 2,000,000 clones, roughly 95% seen once. Terminally differentiated effector memory CD45RA+ cells were left out of the naive CD8 fraction, which was CD45RO-negative and positively selected for CCR7. The germline V and J ends were trimmed by 8 bases and 6 bases, with 20 bases remaining between them. In germline, CDR1 is MNHNY, CDR2 SVGAGI (reference sequence). The CDR3 runs 14 residues. As for this clone: Its antigen remains unidentified.

The chain couples TRBV6-6 to TRBJ2-7, with D possibly being TRBD2 (6 bases). The sequenced material came from naive CD8+ T cells sorted from blood. This TCR was recovered from a man younger than 30 in good health. CDR3 loop: CASRSLATFGEQYF. CDR3 nucleotide sequence: TGTGCCAGCCGGAGCCTAGCGACTTTCGGCGAGCAGTACTTC.